The entry below gives a single TCR beta chain sequence along with its context. Antigen: not known. These data are taken from a study of T cells after yellow fever vaccination. Across the whole study: Low-cell-number fractions were prepared with SMART-Seq v4 Ultra Low Input. Notes on the study in general: The secondary response peaked faster, at day 5 versus 15, but was weaker. CD4 and CD8 compartments shared a small share of clonotypes, likely from convergent recombination.

Production of TCR cDNA was by 5'RACE template switching, which also added a universal primer site and UMIs. TCRdb re-called the 5' RACE reads with MiXCR, one entry per CDR3 protein. Here the sample spans about 300,000 distinct CDR3 sequences, roughly 8.7% being singletons. CDR3 length equals 15 residues. Between the trimmed V and J ends, which lost 4 bases and 2 bases, there was a span of 14 bases. The rearrangement uses TRBV12-3 or TRBV12-4 and TRBJ1-1; D unclear. The receptor was derived from a man between 18 and 29 years old who received the YFV17D yellow fever vaccine. The sample was CD4+ T cells sorted from PBMCs, taken 5 days after the yellow fever booster vaccination. The CDR3 DNA reads as TGTGCCAGCAGTTATACTGGCACCGTTAACACTGAAGCTTTCTTT. Encoded protein: CASSYTGTVNTEAFF.